One and the same sample provided the 3 T cell receptor beta chains below, sequenced in a study of T cell clonality in common variable immunodeficiency. Study-level findings and limits: Fewer deletions and N-nucleotide insertions were reportedly seen in common variable immunodeficiency TCR beta sequences.

The table came from immunoSEQ multiplex PCR; TCRdb's copy has only in-frame clones and leaves some out. The record shows tens of thousands of clones for this sample, with no singletons present. Their antigens are not known. The sample comprised peripheral blood mononuclear cells. The receptors here all came from a human donor with common variable immunodeficiency.

Of note for this clone: Sequencing ends 3 residues short of the CDR3 end; the germline J gene provides the rest. The chain joins TRBV7-3 to TRBJ2-2, with a weak D call TRBD1 (6 bases). Trimming removed 3 bases from V and 4 bases from J, with 9 bases in between. Per germline, CDR1 SGHTA and CDR2 FQGTGA. This CDR3 comprises 14 residues. The sequenced CDR3 bases are TGTGCCAGCAGCTTTCAGGGGACCACCGGGGAG. Residues: CASSFQGTTGE. The entire CDR3 protein is CASSFQGTTGELFF. The complete variable domain, with remaining parts taken from reference TRBV7-3 and TRBJ2-2, reads GAGVSQTPSNKVTEKGKYVELRCDPISGHTALYWYRQSLGQGPEFLIYFQGTGAADDSGLPNDRFFAVRPEGSVSTLKIQRTERGDSAVYLCASSFQGTTGELFFGEGSRLTVL.

This clone was observed a few times. CDR3 DNA, as far as it was read: TGTGCCGGGATACGGGGGGCCGATGAA. It specifies CAGIRGADE. From start to end, the CDR3 is CAGIRGADEAFF. This chain joins TRBV30 and TRBJ1-1; a possible D gene is TRBD1 (6 bases). The CDR3 end lies 3 residues beyond the end of the read and is filled in from the germline J gene. The CDR3 extends over 12 amino acids. Germline V gives CDR1 GTSNPN, CDR2 SVGIG (reference sequence). V was cut by 8 bases and J by 7 bases, with 17 bases left in between.

In this sample, this clone turned up many times. Sequencing ends 3 residues short of the CDR3 end; the germline J gene provides the rest. V gene TRBV20-1 combines with J gene TRBJ1-5, with D possibly being TRBD1 (6 bases). This CDR3 comprises 14 residues. Germline V lookup: CDR1 DFQATT, CDR2 SNEGSKA (reference sequence). Trimming pared 1 base from V and 4 bases from J, leaving 11 bases between. The DNA read from the CDR3 is TGCAGTGCTAGAGCAGTAGGGGGAAATCAGCCC. Its protein product is CSARAVGGNQP. The whole CDR3 region reads CSARAVGGNQPQHF.